This T cell receptor beta chain stems from a study of OX40 agonist ivuxolimab in advanced cancers. Study results and limitations: Within 6 weeks, CD4+ and CD8+ blood T cells expanded clonally at 0.1 to 3.0 mg/kg. Clonal expansion among partial responders at 0.1-3.0 mg/kg ranked near the lowest. There were, on average, more expanded clones in CD8+ T cells than in CD4+.

Sequencing was performed with immunoSEQ multiplex PCR; in TCRdb, only in-frame clones are kept and a portion is missing. Altogether fewer than 15,000 clones are present, 90% being singletons, with the ten largest covering around three quarters. As concerns this clone: Its antigen is unknown.

This sequence originates from an adult with an advanced solid tumor such as melanoma, head and neck, liver or kidney cancer. The specimen comprised CD4+ or CD8+ T cells sorted from blood, sampled in a trial of the OX40 agonist ivuxolimab.

This CDR3 reads CACNVAGVNEQFF. For the CDR3, the DNA is TGTGCCTGCAACGTAGCGGGAGTCAATGAGCAGTTCTTC. This chain connects TRBV2 to TRBJ2-1; 9 bases map to TRBD2. The CDR3 spans 13 residues. Trimming removed 11 bases from V and 6 bases from J; junction bases left unmatched: 8. Germline CDR1 is SNHLY and CDR2 is FYNNEI.